The 20 T cell receptor beta chains given below trace back to one sample, sequenced in a study of T-cell memory formation after mild COVID-19. TCRdb processed the 5' RACE reads anew with MiXCR; each CDR3 protein has one entry. Here the sample spans about 470,000 distinct CDR3 sequences, around 27% being singletons. The sequenced material came from PBMCs or a T cell subset sorted from them (not recorded which). The origin of the receptors is an adult woman who had mild COVID-19 (a few samples of this study predate the infection). Cell type and time point are not known.

The rearrangement joins TRBV7-2 to TRBJ2-1; 11 positions agree with TRBD2. CDR1 is SGHTA, CDR2 FQGNSA, per germline. J was trimmed by 8 bases and V by 4 bases; bases with no gene match: 16. The CDR3 contains 18 residues. The CDR3 bases are TGTGCCAGCAGCTCCAAGCTGGCTAGCGGGGGGAAAATGGATGAGCAGTTCTTC. This translates into CASSSKLASGGKMDEQFF.

This clonotype was recorded a few times. This sequence joins TRBV7-3 and TRBJ2-2; D is undetermined. V dropped 4 bases and J dropped 0 bases, with 12 bases sitting between them. This CDR3 region has 16 residues. Germline CDR1 SGHTA, CDR2 FQGTGA. As DNA, the CDR3 is TGTGCCAGCAGCTCCGGACGGATGACGAACACCGGGGAGCTGTTTTTT. The encoded protein is CASSSGRMTNTGELFF.

This chain joins TRBV10-3 and TRBJ2-7; no clear D gene. V was clipped by 3 bases and J by 3 bases, with 9 bases between them. This CDR3 region has 13 residues. The germline V gene has CDR1 ENHRY and CDR2 SYGVKD. The CDR3 region is CAISDRQLYEQYF. In nucleotides, the CDR3 is TGTGCCATCAGTGACCGGCAGCTCTACGAGCAGTACTTC.

The chain combines TRBV10-3 with TRBJ2-1; 7 positions match TRBD1. Trimming at V came to 2 bases and at J to 6 bases, leaving 4 bases not matched to a gene. Germline loops: CDR1 ENHRY, CDR2 SYGVKD. There are 14 residues in the CDR3. CDR3 sequence: CAISEIGTANEQFF. The DNA for the CDR3 is TGTGCCATCAGTGAGATTGGGACAGCCAATGAGCAGTTCTTC.

This clonotype was seen just once. Here the CDR3 reads CASSIGQGFEQFF. The CDR3 DNA is TGTGCCAGTAGTATAGGTCAAGGGTTTGAGCAGTTCTTC. This rearrangement joins TRBV19 to TRBJ2-1; D gene unclear. Trimming removed 1 base at V and 9 bases at J, with 10 bases between. The CDR3 loop spans 13 amino acids. The germline CDR1 and CDR2 sequences are LNHDA and SQIVND (reference sequence).

This clonotype was counted a few times. The chain carries TRBV20-1 and TRBJ2-1, with D possibly matching TRBD2 (5 bases). The CDR3 is made up of 15 amino acids. The germline gives CDR1 DFQATT, CDR2 SNEGSKA (reference sequence). The V gene lost 0 bases and the J gene lost 3 bases, with 12 bases spanning the gap. In nucleotides, the CDR3 is TGCAGTGCTAGAGATATGGAGGTCGGCTACAATGAGCAGTTCTTC. This encodes CSARDMEVGYNEQFF.

This clonotype was seen more than once but under ten times. This chain joins TRBV3-1 and TRBJ2-1; D is perhaps TRBD2 (6 bases). The V and J ends lost 3 bases and 9 bases respectively, with 15 bases between them. The CDR3 is made up of 14 amino acids. Germline CDR1 LGHDT, CDR2 YNNKEL (reference sequence). The CDR3: CASSQKGLGREQFF. The CDR3, as DNA: TGTGCCAGCAGCCAGAAGGGACTGGGGCGTGAGCAGTTCTTC.

This clonotype was picked up a small number of times. The genes are TRBV2 and TRBJ1-5; 8 positions match TRBD1. Germline V gene data show CDR1 as SNHLY and CDR2 as FYNNEI. V lost 5 bases to trimming and J lost 0 bases; unmatched junction nucleotides: 18. The CDR3 sequence is 20 residues long. The CDR3 region is CASSSSLDRVSSYSNQPQHF. DNA of the CDR3: TGTGCCAGCAGTTCCTCGTTGGACAGGGTGAGTTCATATAGCAATCAGCCCCAGCATTTT.

The V and J genes are TRBV20-1 and TRBJ2-1; D uncertain. CDR1 is DFQATT and CDR2 is SNEGSKA in the germline V gene (reference sequence). The CDR3 is 14 residues long. V shed 3 bases and J shed 1 base, with 10 bases lying between them. CDR3 bases: TGCAGTGCTAGTCCCGTACCGTCCTACAATGAGCAGTTCTTC. This codes for CSASPVPSYNEQFF.

This clonotype turned up a few times. This chain uses TRBV29-1 with TRBJ2-2; TRBD2 matches 11 bases. The CDR3 runs to 16 residues. From germline, CDR1 is SQVTM and CDR2 ANQGSEA. J was trimmed by 8 bases and V by 0 bases; bases with no gene match: 8. CDR3 region: CSVEDPDSGRGGELFF. The CDR3 DNA reads as TGCAGCGTTGAAGATCCAGATAGCGGGAGGGGAGGGGAGCTGTTTTTT.

This chain uses TRBV27 with TRBJ2-1; possibly TRBD1 or TRBD2 for D (5 bases each). In germline, CDR1 is MNHEY, CDR2 SMNVEV (reference sequence). V was pared by 3 bases and J by 8 bases, with 17 bases between. The CDR3 covers 15 residues. CDR3 loop: CASSLGTLGDDEQFF. The CDR3 DNA sequence: TGTGCCAGCAGTTTGGGGACCCTGGGGGATGATGAGCAGTTCTTC.

This clonotype was observed a few times. The CDR3 reads CASSRGGSGANVLTF. The CDR3 DNA reads as TGTGCCAGCAGTCGAGGGGGCTCTGGGGCCAACGTCCTGACTTTC. V gene TRBV12-3 or TRBV12-4 combines with J gene TRBJ2-6; tentative D call: TRBD1 (6 bases). CDR3 size: 15 residues. V was shortened by 5 bases and J by 0 bases, with 8 bases between the two germline ends.

This chain connects TRBV29-1 to TRBJ2-2; 9 bases line up with TRBD1. Per the germline V gene, CDR1 is SQVTM and CDR2 is ANQGSEA. J gave up 4 bases and V 2 bases, and 11 bases lay outside the gene matches. The CDR3 runs to 17 residues. CDR3 sequence (DNA): TGCAGCGTTGAATTTTGGGGACAGGGTGCCAGCACCGGGGAGCTGTTTTTT. Translation gives CSVEFWGQGASTGELFF.

Only a few counts were recorded for this clonotype. The V call is TRBV5-1, the J call TRBJ2-1, with D possibly being TRBD1 (6 bases). Germline CDR1 is SGHRS and CDR2 is YFSETQ. Deletions cut 2 bases from V and 3 bases from J, with 9 bases between. This CDR3 has 14 residues. The CDR3: CASSFGQNYNEQFF. DNA of the CDR3: TGCGCCAGCAGCTTCGGACAGAACTACAATGAGCAGTTCTTC.

This chain connects TRBV7-9 to TRBJ2-2; 13 bases fit TRBD2. The V and J ends lost 8 bases and 4 bases, in that order; junction bases with no gene match: 13. There are 18 residues in the CDR3. Per the germline V gene, CDR1 is SEHNR and CDR2 is FQNEAQ (reference sequence). The CDR3 nucleotides read TGTGCCAGCGGGGGATGGACTAGCGGGAGTATGGGCACCGGGGAGCTGTTTTTT. Protein: CASGGWTSGSMGTGELFF.

The genes are TRBV3-1 and TRBJ2-2; D unclear. V was clipped by 2 bases and J by 3 bases, with 7 bases between them. The CDR3 spans 14 residues. The V gene's germline CDR1 is LGHDT and CDR2 YNNKEL (reference sequence). The CDR3 loop reads CASSQWMDTGELFF. The CDR3 DNA follows: TGTGCCAGCAGCCAATGGATGGACACCGGGGAGCTGTTTTTT.

The table lists this clonotype with a few counts. The chain recombines TRBV15 with TRBJ1-1; 9 bases map to TRBD1. The germline V gene has CDR1 LNHNV and CDR2 YYDKDF (reference sequence). This CDR3 has 19 amino acids. The V and J ends lost 0 bases and 4 bases, in that order; junction bases with no gene match: 15. The CDR3 spells CATSRDRRQGVSWGTEAFF. In nucleotides, the CDR3 is TGTGCCACCAGCAGAGATCGTAGACAGGGGGTAAGTTGGGGCACTGAAGCTTTCTTT. Variable domain in full (rest from reference TRBV15 and TRBJ1-1): DAMVIQNPRYQVTQFGKPVTLSCSQTLNHNVMYWYQQKSSQAPKLLFHYYDKDFNNEADTPDNFQSRRPNTSFCFLDIRSPGLGDTAMYLCATSRDRRQGVSWGTEAFFGQGTRLTVV.

This chain uses TRBV7-2 with TRBJ2-7; 10 bases map to TRBD2. Germline CDR1 SGHTA, CDR2 FQGNSA. This CDR3 spans 16 amino acids. The ends lost 4 bases at V and 3 bases at J; junction bases unmatched: 9. CDR3 protein: CASSSSRASGSYEQYF. The DNA of the CDR3 is TGTGCCAGCAGCTCCAGCCGGGCTAGCGGGAGCTACGAGCAGTACTTC.

The J gene is TRBJ2-7, the V gene TRBV20-1, with TRBD1 identical over 7 bases. V trimming: 3 bases; J trimming: 5 bases; junction bases outside the gene matches: 7. The CDR3 has 13 residues. Germline V gene data show CDR1 as DFQATT and CDR2 as SNEGSKA (reference sequence). This chain's CDR3 is CSARTGNSHEQYF. CDR3 DNA sequence: TGCAGTGCTAGGACAGGGAACAGCCACGAGCAGTACTTC.

The chain has TRBV20-1 and TRBJ2-3; D might be TRBD1 or TRBD2, each matching 5 bases. V lost 8 bases to trimming and J lost 2 bases, with 17 bases between them. Germline CDR1 reads DFQATT; CDR2 reads SNEGSKA (reference sequence). This CDR3 spans 14 amino acids. CDR3 in amino acids: CSSGTYPVTDTQYF. DNA for the CDR3: TGCAGTTCCGGGACCTACCCTGTCACAGATACGCAGTATTTT.